The 31 T cell receptor beta chains below come from one sample, sequenced in a study of blood T cells in healthy people across ages. Primers used in a second PCR of about 6 to 11 cycles were a sample-barcoded 5' primer and a J-beta primer mix. TCRdb re-called the 5' RACE reads with MiXCR, one entry per CDR3 protein. The sample carries around 1,000,000 distinct CDR3 sequences, more than 30% recorded once. The sequencing sample was made of blood. The origin of the receptors is a man younger than 35 in good health.

This clonotype was seen a few times. The rearrangement joins TRBV19 to TRBJ2-1; 8 bases map to TRBD2. V lost 1 base, J lost 5 bases, and 7 bases stayed unmatched. The CDR3 totals 16 residues. CDR1 LNHDA and CDR2 SQIVND come from the germline V gene (reference sequence). CDR3: CASSIVGTSINNEQFF. Written as DNA, the CDR3 is TGTGCCAGTAGTATAGTTGGGACTAGTATCAACAATGAGCAGTTCTTC.

DNA of the CDR3: TGTGCCAGCAGACTAACAGGCTCTATTGAAGCTTTCTTT. Translated: CASRLTGSIEAFF. V and J are TRBV6-2 or TRBV6-3 and TRBJ1-1; perhaps TRBD1 as D (5 bases). Germline V gene data show CDR1 as MNHEY and CDR2 as SVGEGT. Trimming stripped 6 bases from V and 7 bases from J, with 15 bases between. The CDR3 runs 13 residues.

This clonotype was picked up a small number of times. This sequence joins TRBV20-1 and TRBJ2-1, with D possibly being TRBD1 (6 bases). This CDR3 is 16 amino acids long. Germline V lookup: CDR1 DFQATT, CDR2 SNEGSKA (reference sequence). Between the trimmed V and J ends, which lost 2 bases and 1 base, there was a span of 15 bases. The CDR3, as DNA: TGCAGTGCTAGACCTCCAGGGGCAGGGTCCTACAATGAGCAGTTCTTC. It encodes CSARPPGAGSYNEQFF.

The J gene is TRBJ2-2, the V gene TRBV4-3; the D gene is possibly TRBD2 (5 bases). Germline V gene sequence: CDR1 LGHNA, CDR2 YSLEER. The CDR3 is 15 amino acids. V dropped 3 bases and J dropped 5 bases, with 13 bases sitting between them. The chain's CDR3 is CASSQLGSGTGELFF. The DNA of the CDR3 is TGCGCCAGCAGCCAGCTGGGGTCGGGAACCGGGGAGCTGTTTTTT.

The V and J genes are TRBV6-2 or TRBV6-3 and TRBJ2-7; perhaps TRBD2 as D (6 bases). Germline assignment: CDR1 MNHEY and CDR2 SVGEGT. CDR3 size: 13 residues. Deletions cut 5 bases from V and 2 bases from J, with 10 bases between. In nucleotides, the CDR3 is TGTGCCAGCAGTAACCCGGGGGCCTACGAGCAGTACTTC. It encodes CASSNPGAYEQYF.

This chain connects TRBV6-5 to TRBJ1-1, with unresolved D. V lost 2 bases, J lost 10 bases, and 11 bases lay in between. The CDR3 sequence is 12 residues long. The V gene's germline CDR1 is MNHEY and CDR2 SVGAGI. The CDR3 DNA reads as TGTGCCAGCAGTTACGATCGGTGTGTAGCTTTCTTT. Amino acid sequence: CASSYDRCVAFF.

This clonotype appeared once. V usage is TRBV20-1 and J usage is TRBJ1-5; 11 nucleotides match TRBD1. CDR1 is DFQATT and CDR2 is SNEGSKA in the germline V gene (reference sequence). CDR3 size: 16 residues. V lost 4 bases to trimming and J lost 0 bases; unmatched junction nucleotides: 5. The CDR3 DNA sequence: TGCAGTGCTACCGGGACAGGGGGTCCTAGCAATCAGCCCCAGCATTTT. Translation gives CSATGTGGPSNQPQHF.

The J gene is TRBJ1-4, the V gene TRBV20-1; the match to TRBD1 covers 7 bases. V dropped 5 bases and J dropped 7; count of bases not matched to a gene: 13. Germline CDR1 DFQATT, CDR2 SNEGSKA (reference sequence). The CDR3 contains 15 residues. Here the CDR3 reads CSAERTGAESEKLFF. The CDR3 DNA is TGCAGTGCTGAACGCACAGGGGCGGAAAGTGAAAAACTGTTTTTT.

Turning to this clonotype: Sequence at one end of the junction differs from germline and may be a read error. V is TRBV4-3 and J is TRBJ2-6; D may match TRBD1 or TRBD2 (5 bases each). From germline, CDR1 is LGHNA and CDR2 YSLEER. This CDR3 spans 17 amino acids. The CDR3 loop is CASSQVHRGLGANVPTF. The CDR3 DNA is TGCGCCAGCAGCCAAGTACACAGAGGGCTCGGGGCCAACGTCCCGACTTTC.

The chain combines TRBV9 with TRBJ1-5; D unclear. V lost 0 bases, J lost 2 bases, and 9 bases lay in between. The germline CDR1 and CDR2 sequences are SGDLS and YYNGEE. CDR3 size: 15 residues. CDR3 in amino acids: CASSVEGYGNQPQHF. Here the CDR3 DNA reads TGTGCCAGCAGCGTAGAGGGTTATGGCAATCAGCCCCAGCATTTT. Filled out from reference TRBV9 and TRBJ1-5, the complete variable domain reads DSGVTQTPKHLITATGQRVTLRCSPRSGDLSVYWYQQSLDQGLQFLIQYYNGEERAKGNILERFSAQQFPDLHSELNLSSLELGDSALYFCASSVEGYGNQPQHFGDGTRLSIL.

This clonotype was picked up one time. V is TRBV5-4 and J is TRBJ2-1, with 8 bases identical to TRBD1. The length of the CDR3 is 16 residues. V trimming: 4 bases; J trimming: 5 bases; junction bases outside the gene matches: 11. In germline, CDR1 is SGHNT, CDR2 YYREEE (reference sequence). CDR3 nucleotides: TGTGCCAGCAGCCCCCGCAGGGGGCAAGGTCACAATGAGCAGTTCTTC. Its translation: CASSPRRGQGHNEQFF.

The chain's CDR3 is CATSERGGQPQHF. As DNA, the CDR3 is TGTGCCACCAGTGAACGGGGCGGCCAGCCCCAGCATTTT. The rearrangement links TRBV24-1 to TRBJ1-5, with D perhaps TRBD1 (5 bases). Trimming took 4 bases from V and 7 from J, leaving 10 bases between them. CDR3 size: 13 residues. Germline V gene sequence: CDR1 KGHDR, CDR2 SFDVKD.

The chain couples TRBV7-8 to TRBJ1-4, with unresolved D. Trimming stripped 8 bases from V and 0 bases from J, with 19 bases between. The CDR3 totals 17 residues. Germline lookup yields CDR1 SGHVS and CDR2 FQNEAQ. CDR3 coding DNA: TGTGCCAGCCGCCGACAACAGCCAATACCAACTAATGAAAAACTGTTTTTT. It translates to CASRRQQPIPTNEKLFF.

The J gene is TRBJ2-7, the V gene TRBV7-2, with D perhaps being TRBD1 or TRBD2 (5 bases each). Trimming left V 4 bases short and J 3 bases short, with 19 bases between. Germline lookup yields CDR1 SGHTA and CDR2 FQGNSA. The CDR3 length is 16 residues. The CDR3, as DNA: TGTGCCAGCAGCTCCCGAGAGGGGACCTTTTACTACGAGCAGTACTTC. Its translation is CASSSREGTFYYEQYF.

The chain employs TRBV7-2 and TRBJ2-2; 10 bases map to TRBD2. The V and J ends lost 3 bases and 5 bases, in that order; junction bases with no gene match: 6. The germline CDR1 and CDR2 sequences are SGHTA and FQGNSA. This CDR3 contains 16 residues. CDR3 protein: CASSFERGGGTGELFF. In DNA form, the CDR3 reads TGTGCCAGCAGCTTTGAGCGGGGGGGCGGTACCGGGGAGCTGTTTTTT.

The chain is built from TRBV20-1 and TRBJ2-4; D might be TRBD1 or TRBD2, each matching 7 bases. V lost 2 bases and J 4 bases, leaving 18 bases between the germline ends. The germline V gene has CDR1 DFQATT and CDR2 SNEGSKA (reference sequence). This CDR3 comprises 16 residues. Here the CDR3 DNA reads TGCAGTGCTAGAAAAGCAGGGGGACTAATGAAAAACATTCAGTACTTC. Translated, it gives CSARKAGGLMKNIQYF.

This rearrangement joins TRBV12-3 or TRBV12-4 to TRBJ2-5; D not certain. The V and J ends lost 3 bases and 4 bases respectively, with 9 bases between them. The CDR3 has 13 residues. CDR3: CASSFDPGETQYF. As DNA, the CDR3 is TGTGCCAGCAGTTTTGATCCGGGAGAGACCCAGTACTTC.

This clonotype was observed a few times. The rearrangement links TRBV5-1 to TRBJ2-7; D uncertain. The J call may be mistaken, given a closer DNA end match to TRBJ2-4. Germline-derived CDR1 and CDR2 are SGHRS and YFSETQ. The CDR3 has 13 residues. This CDR3 is CASSSPTTGIQYF. The CDR3 DNA reads TGCGCCAGCAGCTCCCCTACTACGGGCATTCAGTACTTC.

V usage is TRBV7-8 and J usage is TRBJ1-4; D is ambiguous. From germline, CDR1 is SGHVS and CDR2 FQNEAQ. V shed 4 bases and J shed 7 bases, with 10 bases lying between them. This CDR3 contains 13 residues. The CDR3 region has the DNA TGTGCCAGCAGCTCCCCCTGGTCTGAAAAACTGTTTTTT. Translating it yields CASSSPWSEKLFF.

The rearrangement uses TRBV6-2 or TRBV6-3 and TRBJ2-1, with TRBD1 matching 7 bases. CDR1 and CDR2 (germline): MNHEY, SVGEGT. The V gene end was trimmed by 10 bases and the J gene end by 8 bases; junction bases not matched to a gene: 11. The CDR3 runs to 13 residues. The CDR3 is CATRDSVFDEQFF. The CDR3 nucleotides read TGTGCCACCCGGGACAGTGTATTCGATGAGCAGTTCTTC.

The rearrangement joins TRBV5-6 to TRBJ2-1; tentatively, D is TRBD2 (5 bases). The J call may not be correct, given that the DNA end is closer to TRBJ2-7. This CDR3 region has 16 residues. Germline V gives CDR1 SGHDT, CDR2 YYEEEE. The CDR3, as DNA: TGTGCCAGCAGCTTGGATGGGAGAGTGACCTACAATGAGCAGTACTTC. The encoded protein is CASSLDGRVTYNEQYF.

This clonotype turned up a few times. The chain recombines TRBV6-5 with TRBJ1-2; D gene uncertain. The CDR3 is 14 amino acids. Germline assignment: CDR1 MNHEY and CDR2 SVGAGI. V shed 2 bases and J shed 7 bases, with 14 bases lying between them. The CDR3 protein is CASSYLTGETGYTF. CDR3 DNA: TGTGCCAGCAGTTACCTCACCGGAGAGACTGGCTACACCTTC.

This sequence joins TRBV10-3 and TRBJ2-7; D is perhaps TRBD2 (6 bases). The V gene lost 7 bases and the J gene lost 3 bases, with 25 bases spanning the gap. Germline values: CDR1 ENHRY, CDR2 SYGVKD. This CDR3 is 17 amino acids long. Here the CDR3 reads CAITPRRGAPGIYEQYF. CDR3 nucleotide sequence: TGTGCCATCACTCCCCGGCGGGGCGCGCCGGGGATCTACGAGCAGTACTTC.

The rearrangement uses TRBV20-1 and TRBJ2-5; D remains unclear. The CDR3 sequence is 14 residues long. The germline V gene has CDR1 DFQATT and CDR2 SNEGSKA (reference sequence). Trimming took 5 bases from V and 2 from J, leaving 15 bases between them. Here the CDR3 DNA reads TGCAGTGCTGGCGCCCTGACCGGACAAGAGACCCAGTACTTC. Translation gives CSAGALTGQETQYF.

The rearrangement links TRBV18 to TRBJ1-1; tentative D call: TRBD1 (5 bases). V was shortened by 4 bases and J by 8 bases, with 11 bases between the two germline ends. There are 12 residues in the CDR3. Per the germline V gene, CDR1 is KGHSH and CDR2 is LQKENI. This chain's CDR3 is CASSRGQEEAFF. In nucleotides, the CDR3 is TGTGCCAGCTCACGAGGACAAGAGGAAGCTTTCTTT.

This clonotype was found many times. At one end the junction does not follow the germline gene, possibly because of a read error. The CDR3 loop is CASSQDPSSYNEQFF. The CDR3 DNA reads TGTGCCAGCAGCCAAGATCCTAGCTCCTACAATGAGCAGTTCTTC. The rearrangement uses TRBV4-3 and TRBJ2-1, with D hard to call. The germline V gene encodes CDR1 LGHNA and CDR2 YSLEER. The CDR3 loop spans 15 amino acids.

This chain joins TRBV6-1 and TRBJ1-2, with 8 bases aligning to TRBD1. Looked up from germline, CDR1 is MNHNS and CDR2 is SASEGT. This CDR3 contains 16 residues. V dropped 1 base and J dropped 5; count of bases not matched to a gene: 9. The CDR3 loop is CASSEVPRGRGYGYTF. The CDR3 DNA reads as TGTGCCAGCAGTGAAGTCCCCAGGGGGCGTGGGTATGGCTACACCTTC.

This rearrangement joins TRBV27 to TRBJ1-1; 9 bases are a match to TRBD1. Germline V CDR1 and CDR2: MNHEY, SMNVEV (reference sequence). This CDR3 has 14 amino acids. V lost 5 bases, J lost 7 bases, and 8 bases stayed unmatched. The CDR3 loop reads CASSGTGTGNEAFF. The CDR3, as DNA: TGTGCCAGCAGTGGTACCGGGACAGGGAATGAAGCTTTCTTT.

Regarding this clonotype: A much larger clone is a single base away; this may be a read error. This rearrangement joins TRBV10-3 to TRBJ2-1; 9 nucleotides line up with TRBD1. The CDR3 runs 16 residues. Germline V gene lookup returns CDR1 ENHRY and CDR2 SYGVKD. CDR3 sequence reads: CAIRTSTGGSYNERFF. CDR3 sequence (DNA): TGTGCCATCAGGACCTCTACAGGGGGCTCCTACAATGAGCGGTTCTTC.

The CDR3 bases are TGCGCCAGCAGCCAACGCTACTCAGAGAACACTGAAGCTTTCTTT. Translation gives CASSQRYSENTEAFF. The V and J genes are TRBV4-1 and TRBJ1-1; D is unclear. CDR1 MGHRA and CDR2 YSYEKL come from the germline V gene. The V end lost 2 bases, the J end lost 1 base, and 11 bases lay between the germline ends. CDR3 length: 15 residues.

This clonotype was recorded a few times. V gene TRBV7-2 combines with J gene TRBJ2-7; D unresolved. CDR3 length equals 12 residues. CDR1 is SGHTA and CDR2 is FQGNSA in the germline V gene. V dropped 2 bases and J dropped 7 bases, with 9 bases sitting between them. The CDR3 nucleotides are TGTGCCAGCAGCTTATGGGCTATTGAGCAGTACTTC. It yields the protein CASSLWAIEQYF.